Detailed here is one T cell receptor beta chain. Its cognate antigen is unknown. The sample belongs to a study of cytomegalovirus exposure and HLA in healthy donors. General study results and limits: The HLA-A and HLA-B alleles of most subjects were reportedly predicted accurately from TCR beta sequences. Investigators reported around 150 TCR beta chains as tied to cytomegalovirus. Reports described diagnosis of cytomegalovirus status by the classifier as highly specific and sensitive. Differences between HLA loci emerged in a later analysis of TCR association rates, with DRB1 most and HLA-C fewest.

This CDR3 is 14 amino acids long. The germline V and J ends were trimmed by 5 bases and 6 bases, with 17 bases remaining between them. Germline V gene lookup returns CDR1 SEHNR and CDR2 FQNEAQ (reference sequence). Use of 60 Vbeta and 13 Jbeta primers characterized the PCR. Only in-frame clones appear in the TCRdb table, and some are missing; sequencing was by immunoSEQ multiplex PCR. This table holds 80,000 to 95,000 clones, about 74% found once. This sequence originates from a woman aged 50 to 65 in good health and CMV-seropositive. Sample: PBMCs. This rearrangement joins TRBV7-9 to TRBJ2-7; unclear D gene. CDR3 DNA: TGTGCCAGCAGCCCCCCGATCGCGCCCGGCGAGCAGTACTTC. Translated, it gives CASSPPIAPGEQYF. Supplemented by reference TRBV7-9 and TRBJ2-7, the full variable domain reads DTGVSQNPRHKITKRGQNVTFRCDPISEHNRLYWYRQTLGQGPEFLTYFQNEAQLEKSRLLSDRFSAERPKGSFSTLEIQRTEQGDSAMYLCASSPPIAPGEQYFGPGTRLTVT.